This TCR beta chain was retrieved from a study of T cell responses to AZD1222 COVID-19 vaccine (dated by TCRdb to the early 2020s). For the study in its entirety: TCR sequencing was performed for 230 to 250 trial participants, of whom approximately 200 were given two doses of AZD1222 and around 25 were given two doses of MenACWY control vaccine. Trial participants were enrolled by age into 18-55, 56-69 and 70-plus year subgroups, with 148, 28 and 57 TCR-sequenced participants respectively.

Overall study results and their limits: The 56-69-year group was small, and its depth increase did not reach significance, likely because of low power. Vaccine-associated CD4 TCRs spanned the whole spike protein, with dominant responses in regions 160-218 and 743-854. Nearly half of unique spike-specific TCRs reportedly recognized epitopes outside regions mutated in the B.1.351 and B.1.1.7 variants. Participants were mostly white British and included more females than males, and it was suggested by the authors that clonal diversity may have been underestimated. Because no day 14 peak-response samples were available, repertoires were characterized only after the peak T cell response. After two AZD1222 doses, spike-specific TCR breadth and depth were significantly higher than at day 0 and than in MenACWY recipients. Conclusions about previously exposed vaccinees are limited, since just six or seven AZD1222 recipients were seropositive for SARS-CoV-2 at baseline.

This specimen's time point label, interpreted: about 28 days (+/-7) after the second vaccine dose. Because spike-specific TCR depth and breadth did not differ between the two schedules, AZD1222 recipients who got a second dose at roughly 4 weeks were pooled with those who got a second dose at roughly 12 weeks. Vaccinee samples were obtained from the UK trials COV001 and COV002, which included a single-blind randomized controlled phase 2/3 trial of AZD1222 (ChAdOx1 nCoV-19) in healthy adults. Trial participant PBMC samples were collected at day 0 and day 28 after the second dose for TCRbeta chain sequencing. The CDR3 regions of human TCRbeta chains were analyzed by immunosequencing. Turning to the authors' computational methods: Repertoire TCRs were matched against a reference library of SARS-CoV-2-specific TCRs generated with the MIRA antigen-specificity platform. Breadth meant the fraction of unique TCRs that were SARS-CoV-2-associated, whereas depth meant the fraction of total T cells that were SARS-CoV-2-associated. Using the MIRA data, each spike-specific TCR was assigned both to the spike region to which the TCR was reactive and to a CD4 or CD8 class. Log10-transformed breadth and depth values were compared by one-way ANOVA with Sidak's multiple comparisons tests. TCRdb limited this immuneACCESS table to in-frame rearrangements with V and J called. A share of clones is missing; checked studies link under half to unresolved V genes, and the rest is unexplained. The D gene and trimming were derived from the DNA, and the V and J assignments and clone size from that table. The sample has 86,000 or so clones on record, 85% to 90% of them singletons. The ten largest clones add up to approximately 5.6% of the sample.

Remarks on this clone: The antigen it binds to is not known. Per-base quality was not reported, and no clone a single base away is much larger than it.

V is reduced by 9 bases and J by 7 bases, leaving a spacing of 21 bases between them. From the cysteine through the phenylalanine, the CDR3 covers 15 amino acids. The DNA shown is the 45-base CDR3, in frame from base 1. CDR1 is given as LNHDA and CDR2 as SQIVND, both from the germline V gene (reference sequence). The chain is made from TRBV19 and TRBJ2-2; TRBD2 is a weak D gene call, 6 bases matching. The TCR comes from an adult who received the AZD1222 COVID-19 vaccine. The sequenced sample was peripheral blood, obtained 28 days after the second AZD1222 dose. The CDR3 here reads CASRAGGVPGGELFF. The DNA sequence is as follows: TGTGCCAGCCGGGCGGGCGGGGTGCCTGGCGGGGAGCTGTTTTTT. Reference TRBV19 and TRBJ2-2 proteins supply the regions before and after the CDR3; the full variable domain is: DGGITQSPKYLFRKEGQNVTLSCEQNLNHDAMYWYRQDPGQGLRLIYYSQIVNDFQKGDIAEGYSVSREKKESFPLTVTSAQKNPTAFYLCASRAGGVPGGELFFGEGSRLTVL.